This T cell receptor (beta chain) was sequenced in a study of blood T cells in healthy people across ages. The use of a sample-barcoded 5' primer and a J-beta primer mix characterized a second PCR of roughly 7 to 11 cycles. One entry per CDR3 protein results from TCRdb running MiXCR on the 5' RACE reads. The sample holds hundreds of thousands of distinct CDR3 sequences, 45% to 60% seen once. This clonotype was counted at least ten times. The V gene lost 0 bases and the J gene lost 6 bases, with 15 bases spanning the gap. The CDR3 totals 15 residues. Germline V gene data show CDR1 as LGHDT and CDR2 as YNNKEL (reference sequence).

This receptor was obtained from a woman older than 75 in good health. The V and J genes are TRBV3-1 and TRBJ2-7; the D gene could be TRBD1 or TRBD2 (5 bases each). Sequencing was carried out using blood. DNA for the CDR3: TGTGCCAGCAGCCAAGAAGTCCCAGGGACGGGCGAGCAGTACTTC. Translating gives CASSQEVPGTGEQYF.